The 25 T cell receptor beta chains presented below share a single source sample, sequenced in a study of response to subunit inactivated influenza vaccine. TCRdb called the RT-PCR reads again in MiXCR, with one record for every CDR3 protein. The sample gives over 800,000 distinct CDR3 sequences, 20% to 25% of which show up once; roughly 10% is in the top ten. Sample: PBMCs from blood, taken roughly 5 days after vaccination. The source of these receptors is a man aged 50 to 59 who received an inactivated influenza vaccine.

This chain connects TRBV9 to TRBJ2-7; D not resolved. The CDR3 spans 13 residues. The V and J ends lost 3 bases and 5 bases respectively, with 12 bases between them. Germline V gene sequence: CDR1 SGDLS, CDR2 YYNGEE. CDR3 nucleotides: TGTGCCAGCAGCGAGAACTACAATGACGAGCAGTACTTC. Its translation is CASSENYNDEQYF.

The chain has TRBV29-1 and TRBJ1-2; D is perhaps TRBD1 (5 bases). Between the trimmed V and J ends, which lost 4 bases and 0 bases, there was a span of 12 bases. There are 14 residues in the CDR3. Germline CDR1 and CDR2: SQVTM and ANQGSEA. This CDR3 reads CSVGTHGTNYGYTF. As DNA, the CDR3 is TGCAGCGTTGGGACACACGGGACTAACTATGGCTACACCTTC. Using reference TRBV29-1 and TRBJ1-2 for the parts outside the CDR3, the full variable domain is SAVISQKPSRDICQRGTSLTIQCQVDSQVTMMFWYRQQPGQSLTLIATANQGSEATYESGFVIDKFPISRPNLTFSTLTVSNMSPEDSSIYLCSVGTHGTNYGYTFGSGTRLTVV.

This chain connects TRBV29-1 to TRBJ2-7; the D gene is possibly TRBD1 (5 bases). In germline, CDR1 is SQVTM, CDR2 ANQGSEA. V lost 6 bases, J lost 1 base, and 10 bases lay in between. The CDR3 has 12 amino acids. The CDR3 here is CSVGSGSYEQYF. The CDR3 DNA reads as TGCAGCGTGGGTTCAGGGTCCTACGAGCAGTACTTC.

V and J are TRBV5-1 and TRBJ2-4, with TRBD2 matching 10 bases. The germline V gene encodes CDR1 SGHRS and CDR2 YFSETQ. The CDR3 runs to 14 residues. V was pared by 6 bases and J by 6 bases, with 6 bases of the junction left unmatched. CDR3 residues: CASMASGGRNIQYF. The CDR3 DNA sequence: TGCGCCAGCATGGCTAGCGGGGGACGAAACATTCAGTACTTC.

The chain is built from TRBV12-3 or TRBV12-4 and TRBJ2-5; the match to TRBD1 covers 7 bases. J was trimmed by 1 base and V by 5 bases; bases with no gene match: 4. The CDR3 is made up of 14 amino acids. CDR3 DNA: TGTGCCAGCAGTATGGGACAGCTCCAAGAGACCCAGTACTTC. It yields the protein CASSMGQLQETQYF.

The chain couples TRBV7-2 to TRBJ2-5; tentatively, D is TRBD2 (6 bases). The CDR3 length is 14 residues. V was trimmed by 5 bases and J by 7 bases, leaving 17 bases between them. Germline V gene lookup returns CDR1 SGHTA and CDR2 FQGNSA. In DNA, the CDR3 is TGTGCCAGCAGCCCCGTCGGGGGACCGGGGACCCAGTACTTC. Protein sequence: CASSPVGGPGTQYF.

This clonotype appeared a few times. V is TRBV20-1 and J is TRBJ2-7, with 7 bases lining up with TRBD1. The CDR3 is 13 amino acids. In germline, CDR1 is DFQATT, CDR2 SNEGSKA (reference sequence). The trim removed 2 bases at V and 6 bases at J, leaving 7 bases unmatched. The DNA for the CDR3 is TGCAGTGCTAGACCCGACAGGGTTTCCGAGCAGTACTTC. Amino acids: CSARPDRVSEQYF.

This clonotype was found a few times. The chain combines TRBV9 with TRBJ2-1; 8 nucleotides match TRBD2. Germline trimming cut 4 bases from V and 8 bases from J; bases unmatched to any gene: 11. The CDR3 loop spans 15 amino acids. CDR1 and CDR2 (germline): SGDLS, YYNGEE. Here the CDR3 reads CASSLTGGIRDEQFF. CDR3 DNA sequence: TGTGCCAGCAGCTTGACGGGGGGGATTCGTGATGAGCAGTTCTTC.

The sample holds a few counts of this clonotype. The chain employs TRBV5-5 and TRBJ2-5; 11 nucleotides align to TRBD2. The CDR3 extends over 18 amino acids. V lost 5 bases, J lost 2 bases, and 14 bases stayed unmatched. Per the germline V gene, CDR1 is SGHKS and CDR2 is YYEKEE (reference sequence). The CDR3 DNA reads as TGTGCCAGCAGGTCTCTGGGACTAGCGGAACTGTTACAAGAGACCCAGTACTTC. Protein: CASRSLGLAELLQETQYF. The variable domain in full, with the rest retrieved from reference TRBV5-5 and TRBJ2-5, is DAGVTQSPTHLIKTRGQQVTLRCSPISGHKSVSWYQQVLGQGPQFIFQYYEKEERGRGNFPDRFSARQFPNYSSELNVNALLLGDSALYLCASRSLGLAELLQETQYFGPGTRLLVL.

Of note for this clonotype: The missing conserved phenylalanine or tryptophan at the end of this CDR3 makes a read error likely. The DNA is omitted, as the CDR3 cannot be located on it reliably, and the CDR3 follows TCRdb's listing. The chain is built from TRBV21-1 and TRBJ2-2; the tabulated D call, TRBD1, remains unverified against the DNA. TRBV21-1 is tagged as a pseudogene. Counting both end residues, the CDR3 totals 10 amino acids. CDR3 loop: CASRTPGDFL.

V gene TRBV5-5 combines with J gene TRBJ2-2; D remains ambiguous. Trimming pared 0 bases from V and 6 bases from J, leaving 6 bases between. This CDR3 has 13 residues. CDR1 is SGHKS, CDR2 YYEKEE, per germline (reference sequence). The CDR3 region has the DNA TGTGCCAGCAGCTTGGGAGGACCCGGGGAGCTGTTTTTT. It translates to CASSLGGPGELFF.

V and J are TRBV5-5 and TRBJ2-6; no definite D call. Trimming pared 2 bases from V and 0 bases from J, leaving 15 bases between. This CDR3 is built from 18 residues. Germline CDR1 reads SGHKS; CDR2 reads YYEKEE (reference sequence). This chain's CDR3 is CASSFLLTPSSGANVLTF. The CDR3 nucleotides read TGTGCCAGCAGCTTCCTCTTAACTCCAAGCTCTGGGGCCAACGTCCTGACTTTC.

The V and J genes are TRBV20-1 and TRBJ2-3; 8 bases map to TRBD2. Germline V gene sequence: CDR1 DFQATT, CDR2 SNEGSKA (reference sequence). V was pared by 5 bases and J by 5 bases, with 12 bases of the junction left unmatched. The CDR3 sequence is 15 residues long. The DNA of the CDR3 is TGCAGTGCTGGACAAAGCGGGACTAGGGGAGATACGCAGTATTTT. Protein: CSAGQSGTRGDTQYF.

This clonotype was recorded a few times. The rearrangement uses TRBV10-1 and TRBJ2-2; D not resolved. Germline CDR1 WNHNN, CDR2 SYGVQD (reference sequence). The CDR3 extends over 18 amino acids. V was shortened by 3 bases and J by 1 base, with 18 bases between the two germline ends. The chain's CDR3 is CASSERTGAGENTGELFF. CDR3 bases: TGCGCCAGCAGTGAAAGGACGGGCGCTGGGGAGAACACCGGGGAGCTGTTTTTT.

The chain has TRBV13 and TRBJ2-1, with 9 bases identical to TRBD2. Trimming removed 4 bases from V and 0 bases from J; junction bases left unmatched: 19. The CDR3 totals 21 residues. Germline V gene lookup returns CDR1 PRHDT and CDR2 FYEKMQ (reference sequence). In DNA form, the CDR3 reads TGTGCCAGCAGCTCCACCTCTCCCTTTAGCGGGGGAGACAGCTCCTACAATGAGCAGTTCTTC. This codes for CASSSTSPFSGGDSSYNEQFF.

V and J are TRBV20-1 and TRBJ2-7, with no clear D. V was pared by 2 bases and J by 3 bases, with 8 bases between. Per the germline V gene, CDR1 is DFQATT and CDR2 is SNEGSKA (reference sequence). The CDR3 has 12 residues. CDR3 sequence: CSARRQDYEQYF. CDR3 bases: TGCAGTGCTAGACGACAAGACTACGAGCAGTACTTC.

This clonotype occurred many times. The genes are TRBV29-1 and TRBJ1-5; TRBD1 is a possible D gene (5 bases). Trimming took 4 bases from V and 0 from J, leaving 10 bases between them. The CDR3 length is 14 residues. Germline V gene lookup returns CDR1 SQVTM and CDR2 ANQGSEA. The CDR3 DNA sequence: TGCAGCGTTGCCGGAGGGGTTAGCAATCAGCCCCAGCATTTT. Translating it yields CSVAGGVSNQPQHF.

This clonotype came up a few times. V and J are TRBV7-3 and TRBJ2-1; TRBD2 might be the D (6 bases). V was shortened by 6 bases and J by 4 bases, with 22 bases between the two germline ends. This CDR3 has 17 amino acids. Germline CDR1 is SGHTA and CDR2 is FQGTGA. Here the CDR3 DNA reads TGTGCCAGCAGTCGAAGAAGCTCCGGGGACTGGTACAATGAGCAGTTCTTC. It encodes CASSRRSSGDWYNEQFF. Complete variable domain (other parts from reference TRBV7-3 and TRBJ2-1): GAGVSQTPSNKVTEKGKYVELRCDPISGHTALYWYRQSLGQGPEFLIYFQGTGAADDSGLPNDRFFAVRPEGSVSTLKIQRTERGDSAVYLCASSRRSSGDWYNEQFFGPGTRLTVL.

V gene TRBV6-2 or TRBV6-3 combines with J gene TRBJ2-5; D might be TRBD2 (6 bases). CDR3 length: 13 amino acids. V dropped 7 bases and J dropped 5 bases, with 14 bases sitting between them. Germline assignment: CDR1 MNHEY and CDR2 SVGEGT. CDR3 in amino acids: CASTREPWETQYF. The CDR3 DNA reads TGTGCCAGCACCCGGGAGCCCTGGGAGACCCAGTACTTC.

The sample holds many counts of this clonotype. The chain employs TRBV4-2 and TRBJ2-5, with TRBD2 matching 10 bases. V lost 2 bases and J lost 5; bases outside the gene matches: 8. CDR1 and CDR2 (germline): LGHNA, YNFKEQ. The CDR3 extends over 16 amino acids. The CDR3, as DNA: TGTGCCAGCAGCCAATCGCCTAGCGGGAGATTTGAGACCCAGTACTTC. It specifies CASSQSPSGRFETQYF.

This clonotype showed up just a few times. The V and J genes are TRBV7-9 and TRBJ2-3, with 13 bases lining up with TRBD2. The germline gives CDR1 SEHNR, CDR2 FQNEAQ (reference sequence). The trim removed 6 bases at V and 5 bases at J, leaving 11 bases unmatched. This CDR3 spans 17 amino acids. The CDR3 region is CASRAGPGTSGEDTQYF. CDR3 DNA sequence: TGTGCCAGCAGGGCAGGCCCCGGGACTAGCGGGGAAGATACGCAGTATTTT. Filled out from reference TRBV7-9 and TRBJ2-3, the complete variable domain reads DTGVSQNPRHKITKRGQNVTFRCDPISEHNRLYWYRQTLGQGPEFLTYFQNEAQLEKSRLLSDRFSAERPKGSFSTLEIQRTEQGDSAMYLCASRAGPGTSGEDTQYFGPGTRLTVL.

The chain is built from TRBV29-1 and TRBJ2-7; D possibly matches TRBD1 or TRBD2 (5 bases each). Germline-derived CDR1 and CDR2 are SQVTM and ANQGSEA. The CDR3 totals 15 residues. Trimming left V 5 bases short and J 2 bases short, with 19 bases between. As DNA, the CDR3 is TGCAGCGTTACCAAGCGCCGGGACGGAGCCTACGAGCAGTACTTC. Protein product: CSVTKRRDGAYEQYF.

The chain combines TRBV7-9 with TRBJ2-2; D may correspond to TRBD1 or TRBD2 (5 bases each). CDR1 is SEHNR, CDR2 FQNEAQ, per germline (reference sequence). V lost 5 bases, J lost 1 base, and 11 bases lay in between. There are 15 residues in the CDR3. CDR3 bases: TGTGCCAGCAGCCCCCGGGACCTGAACACCGGGGAGCTGTTTTTT. This gives the protein CASSPRDLNTGELFF.

This clonotype was recorded a few times. The chain employs TRBV21-1 and TRBJ1-1. TRBV21-1 is listed as a pseudogene. CDR3 length: 12 amino acids. As DNA, the CDR3 is TGTGCCAGCGGAAAGGTGAACACTGAAGCTTTCTTT. It codes for CASGKVNTEAFF.

This clonotype appeared many times. The gene calls are TRBV12-3 or TRBV12-4 and TRBJ1-1; TRBD1 agrees at 8 bases. J lost 2 bases, V lost 6 bases, and 2 bases had no gene match. CDR3 length: 13 amino acids. CDR3 in amino acids: CASRTGENTEAFF. The CDR3 DNA reads as TGTGCCAGCAGGACAGGGGAAAACACTGAAGCTTTCTTT.